These 26 T cell receptor beta chains were sequenced from one sample in a study of control samples from healthy donors and cancer patients (dated by TCRdb to the early 2020s). The library was made by the immunoSEQ multiplex PCR assay. Imported from immuneACCESS, the table was reduced by TCRdb to in-frame sequences with V and J called. These copies leave out some clones; in studies compared against another copy, an unresolved V gene accounts for under half, and the cause of the remainder is not known. This sample has 150,000 or so clones in its table, and around 94% of those were observed once. The ten largest clones represent approximately 15% of the sample. Sequenced sample: PBMCs. Source of these receptors: a man aged 60-69 years with colorectal cancer.

The J gene is TRBJ1-3, the V gene TRBV7-9; D possibly corresponds to TRBD1 (6 bases). CDR1 and CDR2 from the germline V gene are SEHNR and FQNEAQ (reference sequence). Trimming pared 1 base from V and 4 bases from J, leaving 8 bases between. The length of the CDR3 is 14 residues. The CDR3 loop is CASSLGGTGNTIYF. The CDR3 DNA reads TGTGCCAGCAGCTTAGGGGGGACAGGAAACACCATATATTTT.

The chain uses TRBV19 and TRBJ2-1, with D perhaps matching TRBD1 (6 bases). Germline V lookup: CDR1 LNHDA, CDR2 SQIVND (reference sequence). The CDR3 runs 13 residues. V lost 4 bases, J lost 6 bases, and 10 bases lay in between. Written as DNA, the CDR3 is TGTGCCAGTAGTACGACAGGCTCCAATGAGCAGTTCTTC. Translating it yields CASSTTGSNEQFF.

The genes are TRBV7-2 and TRBJ1-1, with D possibly matching TRBD1 (5 bases). This CDR3 comprises 14 residues. Between the trimmed V and J ends, which lost 2 bases and 6 bases, there was a span of 13 bases. Germline lookup yields CDR1 SGHTA and CDR2 FQGNSA. The CDR3 DNA reads TGTGCCAGCAGCTTAAGGCCCAGGGACGCTGAAGCTTTCTTT. This translates into CASSLRPRDAEAFF.

CDR3 DNA: TGTGCCAGAAGCTTGCGCAGGGGCGTGGACACTGAAGCTTTCTTT. Its protein is CARSLRRGVDTEAFF. The rearrangement uses TRBV5-3 and TRBJ1-1; possibly TRBD1 for D (6 bases). TRBV5-3 is given ORF status, its function remaining uncertain. CDR3 size: 15 residues. The ends were cut back, 1 base at V and 3 bases at J, with 13 bases in the middle.

The chain recombines TRBV7-9 with TRBJ1-2; no clear D gene. Looked up from germline, CDR1 is SEHNR and CDR2 is FQNEAQ (reference sequence). V was clipped by 5 bases and J by 3 bases, with 7 bases between them. CDR3 size: 12 residues. The DNA for the CDR3 is TGTGCCAGCAGCGTCAACGACTATGGCTACACCTTC. Protein sequence: CASSVNDYGYTF.

The chain carries TRBV9 and TRBJ2-7, with D possibly called TRBD1 or TRBD2 (7 bases each). The CDR3 is made up of 19 amino acids. Germline V gene data show CDR1 as SGDLS and CDR2 as YYNGEE. V was clipped by 5 bases and J by 0 bases, with 27 bases between them. CDR3 coding DNA: TGTGCCAGCAGTCACCCAGCGTTCCAGGGGGGGACGGACTCCTACGAGCAGTACTTC. Residues: CASSHPAFQGGTDSYEQYF.

This chain uses TRBV6-5 with TRBJ2-5; TRBD2 aligns across 14 bases. CDR1 and CDR2 (germline): MNHEY, SVGAGI. The CDR3 has 16 residues. Trimming at V came to 3 bases and at J to 8 bases, leaving 8 bases not matched to a gene. The CDR3 protein is CASSYAPGTSGGTQYF. The CDR3 DNA follows: TGTGCCAGCAGTTATGCCCCCGGGACTAGCGGGGGAACCCAGTACTTC.

This chain connects TRBV5-6 to TRBJ2-1, with D possibly TRBD1 on 6 matching bases. CDR1 and CDR2 (germline): SGHDT, YYEEEE. Trimming removed 1 base from V and 2 bases from J, with 10 bases in between. The CDR3 runs 15 residues. CDR3 loop: CASSLSGGAYNEQFF. CDR3 DNA: TGTGCCAGCAGCTTGTCTGGGGGCGCCTACAATGAGCAGTTCTTC.

This clone was picked up one time. The chain carries TRBV29-1 and TRBJ1-1; D is possibly TRBD1 (5 bases). V lost 5 bases, J lost 0 bases, and 10 bases lay in between. This CDR3 is built from 13 residues. Looked up from germline, CDR1 is SQVTM and CDR2 is ANQGSEA. The CDR3 here is CSVRQRMNTEAFF. In DNA, the CDR3 is TGCAGCGTTCGACAGCGTATGAACACTGAAGCTTTCTTT.

This clone came up once. V gene TRBV9 combines with J gene TRBJ1-2, with D possibly matching TRBD1 (5 bases). This CDR3 is built from 16 residues. V lost 9 bases to trimming and J lost 2 bases, with 23 bases between them. Germline V CDR1 and CDR2: SGDLS, YYNGEE. The CDR3 bases are TGTGCCACCACGCCCGGGCGGCAGGAGGGGAACTATGGCTACACCTTC. Residues: CATTPGRQEGNYGYTF.

The genes are TRBV7-9 and TRBJ1-1; the match to TRBD1 covers 8 bases. Germline CDR1 reads SEHNR; CDR2 reads FQNEAQ (reference sequence). This CDR3 has 14 residues. Germline trimming cut 4 bases from V and 1 base from J; bases unmatched to any gene: 2. As DNA, the CDR3 is TGTGCCAGCAGCTCACAGGGGGGGAACACTGAAGCTTTCTTT. Translating gives CASSSQGGNTEAFF.

The chain is built from TRBV11-2 and TRBJ2-2; the D is unclear. V was pared by 1 base and J by 4 bases, with 7 bases between. Germline values: CDR1 SGHAT, CDR2 FQNNGV. The CDR3 spans 14 residues. The CDR3 DNA is TGTGCCAGCAGCTTAGCGGTCGGCACCGGGGAGCTGTTTTTT. This codes for CASSLAVGTGELFF. Filled out from reference TRBV11-2 and TRBJ2-2, the complete variable domain reads EAGVAQSPRYKIIEKRQSVAFWCNPISGHATLYWYQQILGQGPKLLIQFQNNGVVDDSQLPKDRFSAERLKGVDSTLKIQPAKLEDSAVYLCASSLAVGTGELFFGEGSRLTVL.

The chain couples TRBV6-5 to TRBJ2-2; D is possibly TRBD1 (5 bases). The length of the CDR3 is 14 residues. Trimming removed 7 bases from V and 1 base from J, with 10 bases in between. CDR1 MNHEY and CDR2 SVGAGI come from the germline V gene. The CDR3 bases are TGTGCCAGCACTCGACAGTTGAACACCGGGGAGCTGTTTTTT. It specifies CASTRQLNTGELFF.

This sequence joins TRBV24-1 and TRBJ2-3; D gene ambiguous. CDR3 length: 16 amino acids. CDR1 and CDR2 from the germline V gene are KGHDR and SFDVKD. V was clipped by 3 bases and J by 2 bases, with 14 bases between them. DNA for the CDR3: TGTGCCACCAGTGATACCGACACAACAGACACAGATACGCAGTATTTT. Its translation: CATSDTDTTDTDTQYF.

The CDR3 region has the DNA TGTGCCAGCAGAGTAGCTCCGGGACAGGGGTATGGCTACACCTTC. Amino acid sequence: CASRVAPGQGYGYTF. The chain combines TRBV6-5 with TRBJ1-2; 10 bases line up with TRBD1. The germline gives CDR1 MNHEY, CDR2 SVGAGI. CDR3 length: 15 amino acids. Trimming removed 6 bases from V and 5 bases from J; junction bases left unmatched: 9.

This rearrangement joins TRBV19 to TRBJ1-3; 9 nucleotides align to TRBD1. Germline CDR1 is LNHDA and CDR2 is SQIVND (reference sequence). V trimming: 5 bases; J trimming: 2 bases; junction bases outside the gene matches: 16. The CDR3 spans 19 residues. CDR3 protein: CASSPSNRDRVVTGNTIYF. As DNA, the CDR3 is TGTGCCAGTAGTCCCTCGAACCGGGACAGGGTTGTAACTGGAAACACCATATATTTT.

CDR3 protein: CASSLRTDRGEEQYF. CDR3 DNA: TGTGCCAGTAGTCTTCGCACGGACAGGGGTGAAGAGCAGTACTTC. This chain uses TRBV19 with TRBJ2-7; 9 bases are a match to TRBD1. V was clipped by 5 bases and J by 7 bases; unmatched bases: 12. Germline V CDR1 and CDR2: LNHDA, SQIVND (reference sequence). The CDR3 has 15 amino acids.

The DNA of the CDR3 is TGTGCCCGGGACGGTATAGAAATCAATCAGCCCCAGCATTTT. Its protein product is CARDGIEINQPQHF. The chain recombines TRBV6-4 with TRBJ1-5, with TRBD1 as a possible D gene (5 bases). Per germline, CDR1 MRHNA and CDR2 SNTAGT. V was shortened by 11 bases and J by 3 bases, with 17 bases between the two germline ends. CDR3 size: 14 residues.

The chain combines TRBV30 with TRBJ1-2, with D unresolved. The CDR3 covers 11 residues. CDR1 is GTSNPN, CDR2 SVGIG, per germline (reference sequence). In DNA, the CDR3 is TGTGCAGTGGAGAGGGTGGCTGGCTACACCTTC. This translates into CAVERVAGYTF.

This rearrangement joins TRBV5-1 to TRBJ2-1; weak D call: TRBD2 (5 bases). V was cut by 0 bases and J by 10 bases, with 14 bases left in between. The germline V gene encodes CDR1 SGHRS and CDR2 YFSETQ. This CDR3 has 14 residues. As DNA, the CDR3 is TGCGCCAGCAGCTTGGAGGACCTTCGGGGAGAGCAGTTCTTC. This codes for CASSLEDLRGEQFF.

CDR3 sequence reads: CASRASAGPQHF. CDR3 sequence (DNA): TGTGCCAGCAGGGCATCGGCGGGGCCCCAGCATTTT. The chain employs TRBV28 and TRBJ1-5; D remains unclear. The CDR3 runs 12 residues. V lost 6 bases to trimming and J lost 9 bases, with 12 bases between them. Looked up from germline, CDR1 is MDHEN and CDR2 is SYDVKM.

This clone was observed a single time. The chain links TRBV5-4 to TRBJ1-2, with D possibly matching TRBD1 (6 bases). Between the trimmed V and J ends, which lost 0 bases and 1 base, there was a span of 13 bases. The CDR3 length is 16 residues. CDR1 SGHNT and CDR2 YYREEE come from the germline V gene (reference sequence). CDR3 DNA sequence: TGTGCCAGCAGCTTGGGGCAGGGGACCCTTAACTATGGCTACACCTTC. Its translation is CASSLGQGTLNYGYTF.

The chain employs TRBV27 and TRBJ1-1; no definite D call. CDR3 length: 13 residues. V was shortened by 2 bases and J by 4 bases, with 8 bases between the two germline ends. Germline values: CDR1 MNHEY, CDR2 SMNVEV (reference sequence). The DNA for the CDR3 is TGTGCCAGCAGTTTAGCGGTCTCCACTGAAGCTTTCTTT. It yields the protein CASSLAVSTEAFF.

The rearrangement uses TRBV9 and TRBJ2-3; the match to TRBD2 covers 11 bases. This CDR3 region has 15 residues. With 3 bases clipped from V and 1 base from J, the junction kept 1 base outside the gene matches. CDR1 and CDR2 (germline): SGDLS, YYNGEE. CDR3 DNA: TGTGCCAGCAGCGAGACTAGCGGGGGCACAGATACGCAGTATTTT. Encoded protein: CASSETSGGTDTQYF.

The chain is built from TRBV24-1 and TRBJ2-1; 8 bases match TRBD2. CDR3 size: 14 residues. Germline V gene lookup returns CDR1 KGHDR and CDR2 SFDVKD. With 4 bases clipped from V and 8 bases from J, the junction kept 6 bases outside the gene matches. For the CDR3, the DNA is TGTGCCACCAGTGAAGGGACTAGAGTCCATGAGCAGTTCTTC. Encoded protein: CATSEGTRVHEQFF.

V gene TRBV30 combines with J gene TRBJ1-3; D ambiguous. V lost 0 bases, J lost 10 bases, and 7 bases lay in between. Per the germline V gene, CDR1 is GTSNPN and CDR2 is SVGIG (reference sequence). The CDR3 is made up of 11 amino acids. The CDR3 loop is CAWSVPPTIYF. The CDR3 nucleotides read TGTGCCTGGAGTGTCCCGCCGACCATATATTTT.